Each of the 6 T cell receptor beta chains below was sequenced from the same sample in a study of blood T cell repertoires in COVID-19. Data came from immunoSEQ multiplex PCR; TCRdb stores just in-frame clones and leaves some out. The sample has some 220,000 clones, 80% seen once. Material for sequencing was peripheral blood. The receptors stem from a human donor in a cohort sampled during active COVID-19.

The chain combines TRBV25-1 with TRBJ2-7; TRBD1 agrees at 8 bases. This CDR3 region has 14 residues. Germline values: CDR1 MGHDK, CDR2 SYGVNS. The junction had 14 bases not matched to a gene; V was cut back by 10 bases and J by 6 bases. The CDR3 here is CAIKRTGSFCEQYF. CDR3 DNA: TGTGCCATCAAAAGGACAGGGAGCTTCTGCGAGCAGTACTTC.

The chain couples TRBV25-1 to TRBJ1-2, with D possibly being TRBD1 (6 bases). This CDR3 has 14 residues. CDR1 is MGHDK, CDR2 SYGVNS, per germline. V shed 1 base and J shed 8 bases, with 14 bases lying between them. The DNA of the CDR3 is TGTGCCAGCAGTGAATTCGGGGGGGCGGACGGCTACACCTTC. Amino acids: CASSEFGGADGYTF.

The V gene is TRBV28, the J gene TRBJ2-4, with TRBD1 matching 10 bases. The CDR3 loop spans 17 amino acids. The germline V gene has CDR1 MDHEN and CDR2 SYDVKM. Trimming took 6 bases from V and 11 from J; bases not matched to a gene: 19. CDR3 in DNA: TGTGCCAGCAGGGGACAGGGGAGTATCTGGATAAAAAGCCTTCAGTACTTC. This translates into CASRGQGSIWIKSLQYF.

The J gene is TRBJ2-1, the V gene TRBV9; the match to TRBD2 covers 9 bases. This CDR3 spans 16 amino acids. The ends lost 0 bases at V and 3 bases at J; junction bases unmatched: 4. Germline-derived CDR1 and CDR2 are SGDLS and YYNGEE. The CDR3, as DNA: TGTGCCAGCAGCGTAGGCATTAGCGGGAGCTACAATGAGCAGTTCTTC. Amino acid sequence: CASSVGISGSYNEQFF.

This rearrangement joins TRBV13 to TRBJ2-7; weak D call: TRBD1 (5 bases). The ends were cut back, 4 bases at V and 6 bases at J, with 13 bases in the middle. The CDR3 is 13 amino acids. CDR1 PRHDT and CDR2 FYEKMQ come from the germline V gene (reference sequence). CDR3 sequence reads: CASSSRGKGEQYF. The CDR3 DNA follows: TGTGCCAGCAGCTCAAGGGGTAAGGGCGAGCAGTACTTC.

The chain is built from TRBV25-1 and TRBJ2-2; perhaps TRBD1 as D (5 bases). Between the trimmed V and J ends, which lost 8 bases and 2 bases, there was a span of 15 bases. This CDR3 is 15 amino acids long. Germline CDR1 is MGHDK and CDR2 is SYGVNS. The CDR3 nucleotides are TGTGCCAGCCGCCCCAACAGGCCTAACACCGGGGAGCTGTTTTTT. Amino acid sequence: CASRPNRPNTGELFF.